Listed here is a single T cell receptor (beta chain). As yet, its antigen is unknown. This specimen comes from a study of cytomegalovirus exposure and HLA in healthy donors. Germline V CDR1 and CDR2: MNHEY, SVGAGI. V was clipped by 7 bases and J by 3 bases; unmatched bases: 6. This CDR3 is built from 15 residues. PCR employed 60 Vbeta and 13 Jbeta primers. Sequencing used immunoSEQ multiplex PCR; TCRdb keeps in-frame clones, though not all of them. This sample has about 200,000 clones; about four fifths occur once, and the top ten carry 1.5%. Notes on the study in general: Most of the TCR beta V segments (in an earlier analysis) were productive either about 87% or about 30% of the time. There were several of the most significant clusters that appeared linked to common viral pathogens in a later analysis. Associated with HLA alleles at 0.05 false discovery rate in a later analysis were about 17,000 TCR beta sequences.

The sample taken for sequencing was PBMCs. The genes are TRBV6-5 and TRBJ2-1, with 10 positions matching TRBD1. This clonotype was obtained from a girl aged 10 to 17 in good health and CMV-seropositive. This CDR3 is CASTTRDRGYNEQFF. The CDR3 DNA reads TGTGCCAGCACCACAAGGGACAGGGGCTACAATGAGCAGTTCTTC.